This T cell receptor beta chain came from a study of blood T cells in healthy people across ages. The study's findings and limits: Across samples, TCR beta diversity tracked strongly with naive T cell percentage. Among T cells, TCR beta diversity per million cells dropped roughly linearly as age rose. Lack of knowledge of donor CMV status possibly confounded expanded clonotype changes.

This clonotype was seen more than once but under ten times. What it binds is unknown. V shed 1 base and J 0 bases; nucleotides not matched to a gene: 14. Germline values: CDR1 LGHNA, CDR2 YSLEER. The CDR3 is 20 residues long. A second about 6 to 11 cycle PCR used barcoded and J-beta primers. TCRdb re-called the 5' RACE reads with MiXCR, one entry per CDR3 protein. The sample lists 1.5 million to 1.9 million distinct CDR3 sequences; approximately 42% were seen once. The sample was blood. The V gene is TRBV4-3, the J gene TRBJ2-3, with TRBD2 identical over 9 bases. The receptor comes from a woman aged 18-29 years in good health. The CDR3 DNA is TGCGCCAGCAGCCAAGGGTCCGGCGGGGGGGAAACCTCTAGCACAGATACGCAGTATTTT. Translated: CASSQGSGGGETSSTDTQYF.